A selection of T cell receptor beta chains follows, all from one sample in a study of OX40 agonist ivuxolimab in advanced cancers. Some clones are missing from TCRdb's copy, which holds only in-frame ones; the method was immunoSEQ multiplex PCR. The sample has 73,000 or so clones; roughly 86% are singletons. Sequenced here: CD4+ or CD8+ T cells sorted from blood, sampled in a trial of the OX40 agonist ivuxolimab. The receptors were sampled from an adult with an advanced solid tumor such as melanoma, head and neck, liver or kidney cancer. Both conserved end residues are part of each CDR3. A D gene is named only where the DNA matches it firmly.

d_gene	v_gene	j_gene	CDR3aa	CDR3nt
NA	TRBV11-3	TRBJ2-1	CASSSGRLRLNEQFF	TGTGCCAGCAGCTCGGGCAGGTTGAGGTTGAATGAGCAGTTCTTC
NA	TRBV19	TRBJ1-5	CASIKGTGDNQPQHF	TGTGCCAGCATCAAGGGCACAGGAGACAATCAGCCCCAGCATTTT
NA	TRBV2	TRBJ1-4	CASRAGRALNEKLFF	TGTGCCAGCAGGGCGGGGAGAGCCCTCAATGAAAAACTGTTTTTT
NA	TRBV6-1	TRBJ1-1	CASRDRPWDTEAFF	TGTGCCAGCAGAGACAGACCCTGGGACACTGAAGCTTTCTTT
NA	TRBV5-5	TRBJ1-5	CASSPFAGNQPQHF	TGTGCCAGCAGCCCGTTCGCGGGCAATCAGCCCCAGCATTTT
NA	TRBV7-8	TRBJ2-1	CASSLLRDSSYNEQFF	TGTGCCAGCAGCTTATTGAGGGATAGCTCCTACAATGAGCAGTTCTTC
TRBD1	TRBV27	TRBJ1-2	CASRKDRDYGYTF	TGTGCCAGCAGAAAAGACAGGGACTATGGCTACACCTTC
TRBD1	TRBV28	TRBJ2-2	CASRASGTGTLGELFF	TGTGCCAGCAGAGCTTCCGGGACAGGGACGCTCGGGGAGCTGTTTTTT
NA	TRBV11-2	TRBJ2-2	CASSSLTGRGGELFF	TGTGCCAGCAGCTCACTGACAGGGAGGGGCGGGGAGCTGTTTTTT
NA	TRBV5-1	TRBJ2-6	CASSNGAGANVLTF	TGCGCCAGCAGCAACGGGGCTGGGGCCAACGTCCTGACTTTC
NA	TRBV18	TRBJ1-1	CASSPPVAAQAFF	TGTGCCAGCTCACCACCGGTGGCAGCCCAAGCTTTCTTT
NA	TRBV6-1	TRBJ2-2	CASRWGQNTGELFF	TGTGCCAGCAGATGGGGACAGAACACCGGGGAGCTGTTTTTT
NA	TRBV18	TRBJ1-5	CASSPSRNQPQHF	TGTGCCAGCTCACCTAGTCGTAATCAGCCCCAGCATTTT
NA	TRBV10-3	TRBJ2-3	CAISQVVTDTQYF	TGTGCCATCAGCCAAGTGGTCACAGATACGCAGTATTTT
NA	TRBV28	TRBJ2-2	CAWTDNTGELFF	TGCGCCTGGACAGACAACACCGGGGAGCTGTTTTTT
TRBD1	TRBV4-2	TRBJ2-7	CASSPPGQDKLYEQYF	TGTGCCAGCAGCCCCCCGGGACAGGACAAACTCTACGAGCAGTACTTC
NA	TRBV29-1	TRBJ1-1	CSVGVDVRAEAFF	TGCAGCGTTGGGGTGGACGTGAGGGCTGAAGCTTTCTTT